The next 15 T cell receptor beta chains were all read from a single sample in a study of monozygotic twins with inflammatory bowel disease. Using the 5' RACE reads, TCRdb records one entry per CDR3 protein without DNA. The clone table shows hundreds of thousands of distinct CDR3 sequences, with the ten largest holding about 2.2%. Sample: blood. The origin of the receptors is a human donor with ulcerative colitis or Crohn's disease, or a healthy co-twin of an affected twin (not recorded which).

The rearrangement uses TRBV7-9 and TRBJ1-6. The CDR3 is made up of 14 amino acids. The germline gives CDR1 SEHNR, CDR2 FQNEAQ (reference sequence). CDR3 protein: CASSLDPPNSPLHF.

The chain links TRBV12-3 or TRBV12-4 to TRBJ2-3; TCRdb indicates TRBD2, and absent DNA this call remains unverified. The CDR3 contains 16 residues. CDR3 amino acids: CASSPQLAGSTDTQYF.

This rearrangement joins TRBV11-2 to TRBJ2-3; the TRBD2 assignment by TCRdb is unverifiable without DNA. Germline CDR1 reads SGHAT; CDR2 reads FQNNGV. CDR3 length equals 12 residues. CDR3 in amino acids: CASSLVIGSMYF.

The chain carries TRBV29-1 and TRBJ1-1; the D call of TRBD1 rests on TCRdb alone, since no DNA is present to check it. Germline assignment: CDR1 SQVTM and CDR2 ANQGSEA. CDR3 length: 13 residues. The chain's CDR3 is CSVRQIMNTEAFF.

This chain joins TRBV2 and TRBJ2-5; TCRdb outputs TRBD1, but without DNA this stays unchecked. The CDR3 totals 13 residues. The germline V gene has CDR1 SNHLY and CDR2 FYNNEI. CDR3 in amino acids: CASTPNGVETQYF.

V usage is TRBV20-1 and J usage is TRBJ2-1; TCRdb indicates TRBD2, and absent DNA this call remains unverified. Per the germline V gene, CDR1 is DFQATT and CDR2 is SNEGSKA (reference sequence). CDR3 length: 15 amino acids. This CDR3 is CSAETTSGRYNEQFF.

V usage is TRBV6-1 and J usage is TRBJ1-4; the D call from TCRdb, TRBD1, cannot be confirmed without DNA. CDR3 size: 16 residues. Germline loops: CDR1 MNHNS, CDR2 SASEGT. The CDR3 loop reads CASRSTVGGSPEKLFF.

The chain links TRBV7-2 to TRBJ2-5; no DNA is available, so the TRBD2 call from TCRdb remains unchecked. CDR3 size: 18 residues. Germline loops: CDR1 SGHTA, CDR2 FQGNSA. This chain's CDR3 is CASSLGPLAGGRRETQYF. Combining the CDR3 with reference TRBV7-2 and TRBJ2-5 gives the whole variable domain GAGVSQSPSNKVTEKGKDVELRCDPISGHTALYWYRQSLGQGLEFLIYFQGNSAPDKSGLPSDRFSAERTGGSVSTLTIQRTQQEDSAVYLCASSLGPLAGGRRETQYFGPGTRLLVL.

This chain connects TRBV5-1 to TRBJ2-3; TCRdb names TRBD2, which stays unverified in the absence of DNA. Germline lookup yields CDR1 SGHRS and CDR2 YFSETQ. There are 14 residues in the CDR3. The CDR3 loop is CASSFARRSDTQYF. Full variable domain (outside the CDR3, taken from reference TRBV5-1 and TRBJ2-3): KAGVTQTPRYLIKTRGQQVTLSCSPISGHRSVSWYQQTPGQGLQFLFEYFSETQRNKGNFPGRFSGRQFSNSRSEMNVSTLELGDSALYLCASSFARRSDTQYFGPGTRLTVL.

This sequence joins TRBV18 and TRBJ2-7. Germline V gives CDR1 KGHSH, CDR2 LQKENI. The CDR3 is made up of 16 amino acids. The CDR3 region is CASSPRDTVRPYEQYF.

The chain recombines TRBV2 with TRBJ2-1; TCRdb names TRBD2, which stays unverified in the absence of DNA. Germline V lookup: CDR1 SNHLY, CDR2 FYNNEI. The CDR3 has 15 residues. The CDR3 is CASSEASGGEDEQFF.

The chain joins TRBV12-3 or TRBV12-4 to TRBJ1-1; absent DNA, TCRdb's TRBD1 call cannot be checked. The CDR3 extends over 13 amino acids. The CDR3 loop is CASRGGQGQSAFF.

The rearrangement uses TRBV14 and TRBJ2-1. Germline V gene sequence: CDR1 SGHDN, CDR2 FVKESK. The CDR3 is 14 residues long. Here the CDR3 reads CASKSGSSYNEQFF.

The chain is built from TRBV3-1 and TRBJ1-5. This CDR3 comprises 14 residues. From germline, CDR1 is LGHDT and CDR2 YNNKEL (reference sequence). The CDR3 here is CASSQSGSNQPQHF.

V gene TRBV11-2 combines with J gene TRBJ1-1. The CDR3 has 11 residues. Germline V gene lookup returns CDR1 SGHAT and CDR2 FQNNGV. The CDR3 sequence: CASSFVAEAFF.